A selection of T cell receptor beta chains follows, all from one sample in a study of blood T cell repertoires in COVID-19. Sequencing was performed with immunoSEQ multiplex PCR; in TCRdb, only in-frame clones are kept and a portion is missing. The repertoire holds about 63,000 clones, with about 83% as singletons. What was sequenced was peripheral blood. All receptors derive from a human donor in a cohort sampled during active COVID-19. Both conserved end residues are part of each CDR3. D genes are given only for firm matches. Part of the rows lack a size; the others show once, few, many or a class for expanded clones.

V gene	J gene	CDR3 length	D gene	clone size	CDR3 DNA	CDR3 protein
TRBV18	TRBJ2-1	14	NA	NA	TGTGCCAGCTCATCTGCCATTAGTTTGAATGAGCAGTTCTTC	CASSSAISLNEQFF
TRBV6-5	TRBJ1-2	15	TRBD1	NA	TGTGCCAGCAGTTACTCTGACAGGGGACACTATGGCTACACCTTC	CASSYSDRGHYGYTF
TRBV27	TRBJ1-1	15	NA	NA	TGTGCCAGCAGTCTAAAGCCTGGGGGGAAAGGTGAAGCTTTCTTT	CASSLKPGGKGEAFF
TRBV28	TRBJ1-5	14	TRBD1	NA	TGTGCCAGCAGGGGGACAGGGACTAATCAGCCCCAGCATTTT	CASRGTGTNQPQHF
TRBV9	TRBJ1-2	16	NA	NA	TGTGCCAGCAGCGGAGGCCCAGGGAAGACTAACTATGGCTACACCTTC	CASSGGPGKTNYGYTF
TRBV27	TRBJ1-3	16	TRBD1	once	TGTGCCAGCAGTCAACCAGGGGGCGCGGGTGGAAACACCATATATTTT	CASSQPGGAGGNTIYF
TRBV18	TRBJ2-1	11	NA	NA	TGTGCCAGCTCCCCCGGGGGTGAGCAGTTCTTC	CASSPGGEQFF
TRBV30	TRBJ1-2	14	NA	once	TGTGCCTGGAGTGCTTGGCGGGGTAACTATGGCTACACCTTC	CAWSAWRGNYGYTF
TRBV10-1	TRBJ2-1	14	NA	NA	TGCGCCAGCAGTGAGTCTGGGAGTGGGAATGAGCAGTTCTTC	CASSESGSGNEQFF
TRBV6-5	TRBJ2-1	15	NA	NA	TGTGCCAGCAAGGTGAGGGAAAAGGCCTACAATGAGCAGTTCTTC	CASKVREKAYNEQFF